This entry describes one T cell receptor beta chain. Its specificity is not known. This same CDR3 is encoded by further DNA sequences in the sample. Researchers ran the PCR with 60 Vbeta and 13 Jbeta primers. Original analysis: Per a later analysis, the number of unique TCR beta chains was about 80 million, of which around 9.9 million were shared. Clones were sequenced by immunoSEQ multiplex PCR, and TCRdb holds only the in-frame ones, with some missing. V and J calls and clone size are given by that table; D and trimming were obtained from the DNA. The sample has 150,000 to 200,000 clones; 70% to 85% are singletons. These data belong to a study of cytomegalovirus exposure and HLA in healthy donors. Study outcomes and limitations: TCR beta V segments were, for the most part, productive about 87% or about 30% of the time in an earlier analysis. Later, an analysis found that common viral pathogens appeared to be linked with several of the most significant clusters. TRBV6-2, TRBV6-3 and some other V segments were unresolvable in 87-base-pair reads.

Trimming stripped 3 bases from V and 0 bases from J, with 9 bases between. CDR1 is ENHRY, CDR2 SYGVKD, per germline. There are 15 residues in the CDR3. The sequence came from a man aged 50 to 59 in good health and CMV-seropositive. Sequenced input: PBMCs. The chain uses TRBV10-3 and TRBJ2-1, with D possibly being TRBD2 (6 bases). The CDR3 nucleotides are TGTGCCATCAGTGATTCCGGGAGCTCCTACAATGAGCAGTTCTTC. Its translation is CAISDSGSSYNEQFF.